Listed here are 14 T cell receptor beta chains from one sample, sequenced in a study of T cells in tuberculosis. Time point meaning: new active TB diagnosis, blood taken before or within 7 days of starting treatment. Profiled with immunoSEQ multiplex PCR; TCRdb holds only in-frame clones, not every one. This sample has about 49,000 clones, with about 96% found just once. The source was PBMCs, collected at tuberculosis diagnosis. Every receptor here comes from an adult with tuberculosis.

V is TRBV29-1 and J is TRBJ1-1; TRBD1 is a possible D gene (6 bases). This CDR3 comprises 13 residues. From germline, CDR1 is SQVTM and CDR2 ANQGSEA. Trimming cost V 3 bases and J 4 bases, with 12 bases left between them. The CDR3 is CSVDGQFSTEAFF. The CDR3 nucleotides are TGCAGCGTTGACGGACAGTTCAGCACTGAAGCTTTCTTT.

The gene calls are TRBV6-5 and TRBJ1-5; D unclear. In germline, CDR1 is MNHEY, CDR2 SVGAGI. Trimming removed 2 bases at V and 6 bases at J, with 5 bases between. The CDR3 is 12 residues long. The CDR3 nucleotides read TGTGCCAGCAGTTACCCAGGTCAGCCCCAGCATTTT. Its protein is CASSYPGQPQHF.

This clone was seen only once. The chain has TRBV6-4 and TRBJ2-3; 15 bases are shared with TRBD2. CDR3 length: 15 residues. V gave up 6 bases and J gave up 5 bases; unmatched junction bases: 3. Germline V gives CDR1 MRHNA, CDR2 SNTAGT. The CDR3 sequence: CASSEGLAGGDTQYF. CDR3 nucleotide sequence: TGTGCCAGCAGCGAGGGACTAGCGGGAGGAGATACGCAGTATTTT.

The V call is TRBV23-1, the J call TRBJ2-1, with 8 positions matching TRBD1. TRBV23-1 is an ORF, with its function uncertain. V was pared by 6 bases and J by 4 bases, with 8 bases of the junction left unmatched. This CDR3 comprises 15 residues. The CDR3 coding sequence is TGCGCCAGCAGCCGAGCCACAGGGGGGTACAATGAGCAGTTCTTC. The encoded protein is CASSRATGGYNEQFF.

This chain connects TRBV6-1 to TRBJ2-3; 10 nucleotides align to TRBD2. The germline V gene encodes CDR1 MNHNS and CDR2 SASEGT. V trimming: 4 bases; J trimming: 2 bases; junction bases outside the gene matches: 9. The CDR3 contains 17 residues. CDR3: CASSASVAGGVTDTQYF. CDR3 nucleotides: TGTGCCAGCAGTGCCTCCGTAGCGGGAGGAGTCACAGATACGCAGTATTTT.

This chain uses TRBV27 with TRBJ2-7; TRBD2 is a possible D gene (6 bases). The ends were cut back, 4 bases at V and 2 bases at J, with 12 bases in the middle. This CDR3 has 14 residues. The germline V gene has CDR1 MNHEY and CDR2 SMNVEV (reference sequence). The CDR3 is CASSSGGPPYEQYF. The CDR3 DNA follows: TGTGCCAGCAGTTCCGGAGGGCCCCCCTACGAGCAGTACTTC.

For the CDR3, the DNA is TGTGCCAGCAGGGACACAGTCACAGTTCTTAACTATGGCTACACCTTC. This translates into CASRDTVTVLNYGYTF. The chain employs TRBV28 and TRBJ1-2; maybe TRBD1 (5 bases). This CDR3 spans 16 amino acids. Germline V gene lookup returns CDR1 MDHEN and CDR2 SYDVKM. Trimming pared 6 bases from V and 1 base from J, leaving 18 bases between.

V and J are TRBV7-6 and TRBJ2-2; possibly TRBD2 for D (6 bases). V dropped 8 bases and J dropped 4 bases, with 11 bases sitting between them. This CDR3 contains 13 residues. Germline V gene lookup returns CDR1 SGHVS and CDR2 FNYEAQ. The CDR3 reads CASLGGGTGELFF. The CDR3 bases are TGTGCCAGCCTGGGAGGAGGCACCGGGGAGCTGTTTTTT.

This chain connects TRBV15 to TRBJ2-3; D might be TRBD2 (6 bases). CDR3 size: 12 residues. The V gene's germline CDR1 is LNHNV and CDR2 YYDKDF (reference sequence). V lost 8 bases and J lost 2, with 8 bases in between. CDR3 protein: CATAGSTDTQYF. Here the CDR3 DNA reads TGTGCCACCGCGGGATCCACAGATACGCAGTATTTT.

The gene calls are TRBV6-5 and TRBJ2-2; 8 nucleotides agree with TRBD1. Per the germline V gene, CDR1 is MNHEY and CDR2 is SVGAGI. The CDR3 runs to 14 residues. The junction had 6 bases not matched to a gene; V was cut back by 6 bases and J by 6 bases. In nucleotides, the CDR3 is TGTGCCAGCAGCCCCCAGGGGGCGGCCGGGGAGCTGTTTTTT. The encoded protein is CASSPQGAAGELFF.

The rearrangement links TRBV5-1 to TRBJ2-5, with D perhaps matching TRBD1 (6 bases). The CDR3 is 15 residues long. Germline V gene sequence: CDR1 SGHRS, CDR2 YFSETQ. Trimming cost V 1 base and J 0 bases, with 10 bases left between them. Here the CDR3 DNA reads TGCGCCAGCAGCTTGAGCCAGGGGAACCAAGAGACCCAGTACTTC. Amino acid sequence: CASSLSQGNQETQYF.

This chain connects TRBV30 to TRBJ2-7; TRBD2 is a possible D gene (6 bases). Germline V gene lookup returns CDR1 GTSNPN and CDR2 SVGIG (reference sequence). The V end lost 1 base, the J end lost 5 bases, and 21 bases lay between the germline ends. The CDR3 is made up of 16 amino acids. CDR3 coding DNA: TGTGCCTGGAGTGGCGGGCACCTCCGGCGGGGACACGAGCAGTACTTC. This encodes CAWSGGHLRRGHEQYF.

As to this clone: The junction and the germline gene differ at one end; a read error may be behind it. V and J are TRBV6-1 and TRBJ2-3, with D perhaps being TRBD1 or TRBD2 (7 bases each). The CDR3 consists of 16 residues. Germline V lookup: CDR1 MNHNS, CDR2 SASEGT. The CDR3 sequence is CASSEGGGRFTDTQYF. CDR3 in DNA: TGTGCCAGCAGCGAAGGGGGCGGGAGATTCACAGATACGCAGTATTTT.

The chain recombines TRBV7-2 with TRBJ2-7; 10 positions agree with TRBD2. The CDR3 has 15 residues. Per germline, CDR1 SGHTA and CDR2 FQGNSA. The junction had 7 bases not matched to a gene; V was cut back by 5 bases and J by 3 bases. DNA of the CDR3: TGTGCCAGCAGCCGCGGAGCTAGCGGGAGCTACGAGCAGTACTTC. This sequence encodes CASSRGASGSYEQYF.